The sequence of this T cell receptor (beta chain) was determined in a study of regulatory T cells in long-lasting Graves disease. Study at large: To qualify as persistent, Graves' disease required over 5 years of antithyroid drugs with positive TSH receptor antibodies. Points from the study as a whole: Shared public clonotypes totalled about 2,800 in persistent patients, compared with around 880 in new patients. Persistent Graves' patients had lower TCR diversity than newly diagnosed ones.

Time point given: persistent/refractory GD, antithyroid drugs over 5 years with positive TRAb. The TCR library was prepared using RNA isolated from PBMCs. Arm-PCR of CDR3 regions with iRepertoire HTBI primers generated TCR beta libraries. Under the authors' procedure: The study identified 50 to 70 TRBV and approximately 14 TRBJ segments across samples. TCRdb passed the multiplex PCR reads through MiXCR, listing each CDR3 protein once. The V and J calls shown here were made by TCRdb, not taken from the authors' results. The profile shows approximately 400,000 distinct CDR3 sequences, roughly 25% of them singletons. Note on this clonotype: The antigen remains unidentified.

Trimming cost V 2 bases and J 4 bases, with 10 bases left between them. The CDR3 runs 14 residues. Germline lookup yields CDR1 SGHAT and CDR2 FQNNGV. The specimen comprised peripheral blood mononuclear cells (PBMCs), sampled when the disease was refractory, from a patient treated with antithyroid drugs. The source of this sequence is a middle-aged woman with Graves disease. The V gene is TRBV11-2, the J gene TRBJ2-3; D is undetermined. The CDR3 nucleotides read TGTGCCAGCAGCTTACGTTACCTCGCAGATACGCAGTATTTT. It specifies CASSLRYLADTQYF.